This T cell receptor (beta chain) was recovered during a study of early T cells in non-severe SARS-CoV-2 infection. Study overall: Bulk RNA isolated from unsorted whole blood underwent sequencing; chains were not paired.

Study results and limitations: Matching results from VDJdb favored anti-spike CD8 responses, leaving private and CD4 specificities undetected.

This clonotype was detected ten times or more. No antigen is known for it. As part of library construction, unique molecular identifiers were attached to individual cDNA molecules. TCRdb analysed the 5' RACE reads with MiXCR anew, one entry per CDR3 protein. The data contain about 29,000 distinct CDR3 sequences, 5% to 6.5% of them singletons. Specimen: whole blood. This clonotype originated in an adult who was a healthcare worker with PCR-confirmed SARS-CoV-2 infection or an uninfected control (not recorded which).

CDR3 residues: CASSFLVSGSYNEQFF. The CDR3 coding sequence is TGTGCCAGCAGCTTCCTAGTTAGCGGTTCCTACAATGAGCAGTTCTTC. The genes are TRBV7-2 and TRBJ2-1; weak D call: TRBD2 (6 bases). V shed 3 bases and J shed 1 base, with 13 bases lying between them. CDR1 and CDR2 (germline): SGHTA, FQGNSA. The CDR3 spans 16 residues.